The 5 T cell receptor beta chains presented below share a single source sample, sequenced in a study of radiation and T cells in renal cell carcinoma. Time point of the sample: baseline pretreatment blood. Treatment in this sample: 15 Gy SBRT to primary tumor, nephrectomy 4 weeks later. TCRdb's table, derived via immunoSEQ multiplex PCR, lists solely in-frame clones and lacks some. The repertoire holds roughly 130,000 clones, 70% to 90% seen once, with around 12% in the top ten. The sequencing here drew on blood, taken from a patient whose treatment included radiotherapy and nephrectomy. The receptors were gathered from a woman aged 50 to 60 with renal cell carcinoma.

The chain employs TRBV2 and TRBJ2-2; 8 bases are shared with TRBD2. The CDR3 spans 18 residues. V was pared by 5 bases and J by 2 bases, with 13 bases of the junction left unmatched. The germline CDR1 and CDR2 sequences are SNHLY and FYNNEI. CDR3 protein: CASSPQPIAGINTGELFF. In nucleotides, the CDR3 is TGTGCCAGCAGTCCCCAACCCATAGCGGGAATAAACACCGGGGAGCTGTTTTTT.

The chain couples TRBV7-2 to TRBJ2-1, with 8 bases fitting TRBD2. The germline V gene has CDR1 SGHTA and CDR2 FQGNSA. The CDR3 is 16 amino acids. With V trimmed by 4 bases and J by 0 bases, 5 bases remained unmatched. As DNA, the CDR3 is TGTGCCAGCAGCTCACGCGGGGGGAGCTCCTACAATGAGCAGTTCTTC. This gives the protein CASSSRGGSSYNEQFF.

The chain links TRBV6-1 to TRBJ1-4; tentative D call: TRBD1 (6 bases). Germline CDR1 is MNHNS and CDR2 is SASEGT. The CDR3 loop spans 15 amino acids. V shed 3 bases and J shed 8 bases, with 16 bases lying between them. CDR3 in amino acids: CASSDYTGTREKLFF. DNA of the CDR3: TGTGCCAGCAGTGACTACACGGGGACACGAGAAAAACTGTTTTTT.

The genes are TRBV29-1 and TRBJ2-5; D is undetermined. Trimming took off 6 bases at V and 1 base at J, with 12 bases between the two ends. Germline CDR1 is SQVTM and CDR2 is ANQGSEA. This CDR3 comprises 13 residues. The DNA of the CDR3 is TGCAGCGTCGGCCCTGGGGTCCAAGAGACCCAGTACTTC. It specifies CSVGPGVQETQYF.

This sequence joins TRBV12-5 and TRBJ1-1; D may be TRBD1 (5 bases). V dropped 8 bases and J dropped 3 bases, with 13 bases sitting between them. CDR1 and CDR2 (germline): LGHNT, FRNRAP. The CDR3 is 13 amino acids. The CDR3 here is CASSYKGDTEAFF. The DNA of the CDR3 is TGTGCTAGTAGCTATAAAGGGGACACTGAAGCTTTCTTT.